This T cell receptor (beta chain) was sequenced during a study of blood T cell repertoires in COVID-19. As for the study in general: There were acute and convalescent COVID-19 samples, and they came from the United States, Italy and Spain.

Sequencing used immunoSEQ multiplex PCR; TCRdb keeps in-frame clones, though not all of them. Counted here are some 250,000 clones, over 75% occurring once; the ten biggest clones make up around 0.78%. For this clone: Germline and junction disagree at one end, which may indicate a read error.

The material sequenced was peripheral blood. The source of this sequence is a woman aged 30 to 39 with acute or convalescent COVID-19.

CDR3 sequence: CASSWGLHVYF. DNA of the CDR3: TGTGCCAGCAGCTGGGGACTACACGTATACTTT. The V call is TRBV7-9, the J call TRBJ1-6; TRBD1 is a possible D gene (5 bases). Looked up from germline, CDR1 is SEHNR and CDR2 is FQNEAQ (reference sequence). The CDR3 spans 11 residues.